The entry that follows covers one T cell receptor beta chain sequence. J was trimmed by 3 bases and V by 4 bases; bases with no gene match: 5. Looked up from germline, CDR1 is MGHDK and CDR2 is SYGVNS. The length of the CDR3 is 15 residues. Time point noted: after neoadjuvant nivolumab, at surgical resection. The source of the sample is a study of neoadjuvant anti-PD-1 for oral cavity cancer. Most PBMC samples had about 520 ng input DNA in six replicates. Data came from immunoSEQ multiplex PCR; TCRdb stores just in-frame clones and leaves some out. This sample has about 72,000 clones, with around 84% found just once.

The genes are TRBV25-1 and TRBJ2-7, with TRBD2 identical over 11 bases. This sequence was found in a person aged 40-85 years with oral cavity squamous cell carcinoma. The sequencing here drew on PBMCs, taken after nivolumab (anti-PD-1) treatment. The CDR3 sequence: CASSARTSGFYEQYF. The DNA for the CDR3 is TGTGCCAGCAGTGCCCGGACTAGCGGGTTCTACGAGCAGTACTTC.